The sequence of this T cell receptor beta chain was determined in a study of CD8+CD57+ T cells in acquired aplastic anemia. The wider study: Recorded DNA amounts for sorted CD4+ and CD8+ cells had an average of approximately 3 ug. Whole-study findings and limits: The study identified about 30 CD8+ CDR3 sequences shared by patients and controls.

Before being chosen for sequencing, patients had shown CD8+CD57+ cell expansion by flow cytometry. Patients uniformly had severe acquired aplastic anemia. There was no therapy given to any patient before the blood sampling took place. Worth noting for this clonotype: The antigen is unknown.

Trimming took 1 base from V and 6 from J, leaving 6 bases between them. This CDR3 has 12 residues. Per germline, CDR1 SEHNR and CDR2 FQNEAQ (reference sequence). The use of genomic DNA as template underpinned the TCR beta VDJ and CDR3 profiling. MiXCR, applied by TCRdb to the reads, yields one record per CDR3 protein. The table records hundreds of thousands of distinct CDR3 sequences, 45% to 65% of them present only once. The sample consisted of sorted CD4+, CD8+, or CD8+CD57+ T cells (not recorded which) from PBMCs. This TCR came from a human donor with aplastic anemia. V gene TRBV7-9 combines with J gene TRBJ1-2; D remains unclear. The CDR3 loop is CASSLVGHGYTF. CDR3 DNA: TGTGCCAGCAGCTTAGTTGGACATGGCTACACCTTC.